This T cell receptor (beta chain) derives from a study of shared clonotypes between healthy human individuals. Findings of the study overall: Several donors held about 5% of naive CD4 clonotypes in common.

Germline V gene data show CDR1 as SGHAT and CDR2 as FQNNGV. V lost 2 bases and J 3 bases, leaving 4 bases between the germline ends. The CDR3 has 13 amino acids. In regard to this clone: Its antigen is undetermined.

Profiling relied on immunoSEQ multiplex PCR, and the TCRdb table lists in-frame clones only, not all of them. In the table there are around 700,000 clones, 92% of which are singletons. Naive CD8 cells, CD45RO-negative and positively selected for CCR7, excluded terminally differentiated effector memory CD45RA+ cells. The TCR sequence derives from a man under 40 in good health. Input material: naive CD8+ T cells sorted from blood. The genes are TRBV11-2 and TRBJ2-2; no reliable D call. The CDR3 sequence: CASSLRYTGELFF. The CDR3 region has the DNA TGTGCCAGCAGCTTACGGTACACCGGGGAGCTGTTTTTT.